The entry that follows covers one T cell receptor beta chain sequence. This record comes from a study of technical replicates of blood from a handful of donors. The CDR3 sequence is 13 residues long. CDR1 GTSNPN and CDR2 SVGIG come from the germline V gene (reference sequence). J was trimmed by 7 bases and V by 5 bases; bases with no gene match: 4. Sequencing was performed with immunoSEQ multiplex PCR; in TCRdb, only in-frame clones are kept and a portion is missing. The table has roughly 79,000 clones, 96% seen once. Source material: T cells isolated from PBMCs. The gene calls are TRBV30 and TRBJ2-4; 11 bases align to TRBD1. The receptor was derived from a human donor in good health. CDR3 coding DNA: TGTGCCTGGGAAAGGACAGGGGGCAACATTCAGTACTTC. Translating gives CAWERTGGNIQYF.